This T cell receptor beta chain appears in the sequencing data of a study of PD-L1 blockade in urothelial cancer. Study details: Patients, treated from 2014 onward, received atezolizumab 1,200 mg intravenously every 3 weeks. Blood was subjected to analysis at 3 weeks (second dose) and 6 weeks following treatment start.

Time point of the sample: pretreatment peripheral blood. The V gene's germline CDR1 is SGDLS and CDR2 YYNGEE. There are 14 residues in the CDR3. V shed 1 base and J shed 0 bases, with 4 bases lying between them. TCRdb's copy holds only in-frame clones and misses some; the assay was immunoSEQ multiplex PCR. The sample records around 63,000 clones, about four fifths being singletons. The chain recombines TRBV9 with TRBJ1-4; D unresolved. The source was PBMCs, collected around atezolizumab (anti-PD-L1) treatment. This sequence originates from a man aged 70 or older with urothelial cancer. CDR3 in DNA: TGTGCCAGCAGCGTAACGGCAACTAATGAAAAACTGTTTTTT. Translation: CASSVTATNEKLFF.